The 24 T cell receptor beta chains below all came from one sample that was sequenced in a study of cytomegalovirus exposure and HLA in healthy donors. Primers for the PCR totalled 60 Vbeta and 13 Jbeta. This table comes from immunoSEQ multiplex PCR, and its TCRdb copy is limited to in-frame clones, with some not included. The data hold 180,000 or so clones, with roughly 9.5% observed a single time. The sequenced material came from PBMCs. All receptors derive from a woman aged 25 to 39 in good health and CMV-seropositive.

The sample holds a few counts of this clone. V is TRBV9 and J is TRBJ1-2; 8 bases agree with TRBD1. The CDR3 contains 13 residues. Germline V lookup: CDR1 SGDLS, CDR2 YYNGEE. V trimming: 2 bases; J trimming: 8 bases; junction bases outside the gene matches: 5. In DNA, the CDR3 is TGTGCCAGCAGCGTGACAGGGGTACCGGGCTACACCTTC. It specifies CASSVTGVPGYTF.

DNA of the CDR3: TGCGCCAGCCGCCCGGGACAGACCTACGAGCAGTACTTC. Its translation: CASRPGQTYEQYF. The V gene is TRBV10-2, the J gene TRBJ2-7; TRBD1 matches at 7 bases. Germline values: CDR1 WSHSY, CDR2 SAAADI. V lost 8 bases and J lost 2; bases outside the gene matches: 6. CDR3 size: 13 residues.

The CDR3 nucleotides are TGTGCCTGGAGTGAGTCGGGGACCCAGCATTTT. This sequence encodes CAWSESGTQHF. The gene calls are TRBV30 and TRBJ1-5; D ambiguous. With 1 base removed from V and 11 bases from J, the gap between germline ends came to 9 bases. The germline gives CDR1 GTSNPN, CDR2 SVGIG (reference sequence). The CDR3 runs 11 residues.

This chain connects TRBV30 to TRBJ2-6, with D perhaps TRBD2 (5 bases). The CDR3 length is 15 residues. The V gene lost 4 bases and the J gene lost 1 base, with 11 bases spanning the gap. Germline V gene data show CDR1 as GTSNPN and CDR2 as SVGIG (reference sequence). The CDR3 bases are TGTGCCTGGACCGAGGGCGGGTCTGGGGCCAACGTCCTGACTTTC. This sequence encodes CAWTEGGSGANVLTF.

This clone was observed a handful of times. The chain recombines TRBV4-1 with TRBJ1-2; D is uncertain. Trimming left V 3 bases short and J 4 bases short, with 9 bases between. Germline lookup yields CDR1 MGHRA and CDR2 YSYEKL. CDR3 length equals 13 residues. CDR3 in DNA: TGCGCCAGCAGCCACCCTCTGTTCTATGGCTACACCTTC. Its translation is CASSHPLFYGYTF.

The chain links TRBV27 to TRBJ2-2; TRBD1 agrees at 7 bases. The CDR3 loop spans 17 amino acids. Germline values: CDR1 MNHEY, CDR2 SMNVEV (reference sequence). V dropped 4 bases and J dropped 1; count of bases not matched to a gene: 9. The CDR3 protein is CASSYGPGQQNTGELFF. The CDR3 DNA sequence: TGTGCCAGCAGTTATGGGCCGGGACAGCAGAACACCGGGGAGCTGTTTTTT.

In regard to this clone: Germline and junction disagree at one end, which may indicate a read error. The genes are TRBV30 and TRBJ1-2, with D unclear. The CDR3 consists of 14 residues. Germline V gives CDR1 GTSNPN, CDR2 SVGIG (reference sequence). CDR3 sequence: CSWSVGGSGYGYTF. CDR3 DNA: TGTTCCTGGAGTGTCGGAGGGTCGGGCTATGGCTACACCTTC.

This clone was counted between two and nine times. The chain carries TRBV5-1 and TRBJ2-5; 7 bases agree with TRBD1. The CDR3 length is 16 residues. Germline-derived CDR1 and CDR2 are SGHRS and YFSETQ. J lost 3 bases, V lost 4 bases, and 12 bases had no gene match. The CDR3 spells CASSLGDRAFEETQYF. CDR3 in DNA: TGCGCCAGCAGCCTAGGTGACAGGGCCTTCGAAGAGACCCAGTACTTC.

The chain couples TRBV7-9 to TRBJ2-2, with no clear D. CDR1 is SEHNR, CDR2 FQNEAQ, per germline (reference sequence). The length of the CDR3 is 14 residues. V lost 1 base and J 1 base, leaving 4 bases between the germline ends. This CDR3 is CASSLDGNTGELFF. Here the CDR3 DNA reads TGTGCCAGCAGCTTAGACGGGAACACCGGGGAGCTGTTTTTT.

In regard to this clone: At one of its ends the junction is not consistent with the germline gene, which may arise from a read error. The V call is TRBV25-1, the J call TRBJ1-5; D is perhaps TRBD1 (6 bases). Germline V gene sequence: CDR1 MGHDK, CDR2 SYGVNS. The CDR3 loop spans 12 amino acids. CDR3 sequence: CQGTCGNQPQHF. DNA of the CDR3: TGCCAGGGGACATGTGGCAATCAGCCCCAGCATTTT.

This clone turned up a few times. The CDR3 spells CASATTGDNNEQFF. The CDR3 nucleotides are TGCGCCAGCGCAACCACCGGGGACAACAATGAGCAGTTCTTC. The chain uses TRBV5-1 and TRBJ2-1, with D perhaps TRBD1 (6 bases). CDR1 is SGHRS and CDR2 is YFSETQ in the germline V gene. Between the trimmed V and J ends, which lost 7 bases and 5 bases, there was a span of 16 bases. The CDR3 is made up of 14 amino acids. Complete variable domain (other parts from reference TRBV5-1 and TRBJ2-1): KAGVTQTPRYLIKTRGQQVTLSCSPISGHRSVSWYQQTPGQGLQFLFEYFSETQRNKGNFPGRFSGRQFSNSRSEMNVSTLELGDSALYLCASATTGDNNEQFFGPGTRLTVL.

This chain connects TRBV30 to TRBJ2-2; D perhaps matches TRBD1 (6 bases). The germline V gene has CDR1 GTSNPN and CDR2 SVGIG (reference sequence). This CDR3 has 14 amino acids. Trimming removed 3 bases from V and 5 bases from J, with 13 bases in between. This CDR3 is CAWSHMRGTGELFF. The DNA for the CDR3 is TGTGCCTGGAGCCATATGAGGGGGACCGGGGAGCTGTTTTTT.

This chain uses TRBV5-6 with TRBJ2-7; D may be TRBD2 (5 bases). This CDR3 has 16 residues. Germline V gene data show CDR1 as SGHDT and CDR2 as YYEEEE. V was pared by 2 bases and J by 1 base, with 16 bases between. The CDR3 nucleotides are TGTGCCAGCAGCTTTAATGAGGAGGCCTTTTCCTACGAGCAGTACTTC. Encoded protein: CASSFNEEAFSYEQYF.

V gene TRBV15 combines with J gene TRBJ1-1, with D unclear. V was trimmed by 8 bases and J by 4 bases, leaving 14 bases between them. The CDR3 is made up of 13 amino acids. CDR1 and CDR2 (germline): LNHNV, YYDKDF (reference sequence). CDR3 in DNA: TGTGCCACCTCAGCAGGTGGTAGCACTGAAGCTTTCTTT. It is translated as CATSAGGSTEAFF.

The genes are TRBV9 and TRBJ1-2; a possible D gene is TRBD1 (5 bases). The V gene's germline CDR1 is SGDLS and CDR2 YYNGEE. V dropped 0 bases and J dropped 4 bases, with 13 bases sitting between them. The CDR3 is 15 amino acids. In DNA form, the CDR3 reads TGTGCCAGCAGCGTAGGAACAGGACCTACCTATGGCTACACCTTC. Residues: CASSVGTGPTYGYTF.

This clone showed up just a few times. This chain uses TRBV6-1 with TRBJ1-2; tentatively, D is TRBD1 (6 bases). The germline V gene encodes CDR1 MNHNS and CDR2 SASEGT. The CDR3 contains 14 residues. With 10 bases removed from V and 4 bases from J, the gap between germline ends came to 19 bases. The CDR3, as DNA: TGTGCCACCGGGGGGCCTCCGGCTGGCTATGGCTACACCTTC. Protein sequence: CATGGPPAGYGYTF.

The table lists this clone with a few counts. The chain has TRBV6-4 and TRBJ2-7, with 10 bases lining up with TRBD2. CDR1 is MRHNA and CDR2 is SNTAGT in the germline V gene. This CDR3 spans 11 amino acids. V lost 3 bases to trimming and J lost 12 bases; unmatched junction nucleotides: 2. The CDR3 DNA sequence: TGTGCCAGCAGTGAGGGGACTAGCGTGTACTTC. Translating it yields CASSEGTSVYF.

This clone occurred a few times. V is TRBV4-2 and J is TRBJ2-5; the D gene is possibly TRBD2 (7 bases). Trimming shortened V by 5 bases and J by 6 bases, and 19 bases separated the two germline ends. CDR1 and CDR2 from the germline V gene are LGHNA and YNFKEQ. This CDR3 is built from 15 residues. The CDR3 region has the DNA TGTGCCAGCAGCTCAGGGGAGGGGTCGTCAAAGACCCAGTACTTC. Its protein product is CASSSGEGSSKTQYF.

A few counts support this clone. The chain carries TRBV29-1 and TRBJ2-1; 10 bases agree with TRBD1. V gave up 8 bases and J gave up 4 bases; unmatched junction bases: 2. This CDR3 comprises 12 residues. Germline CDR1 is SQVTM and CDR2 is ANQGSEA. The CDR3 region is CSSDRGYNEQFF. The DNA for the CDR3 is TGCAGCTCGGACAGGGGGTACAATGAGCAGTTCTTC.

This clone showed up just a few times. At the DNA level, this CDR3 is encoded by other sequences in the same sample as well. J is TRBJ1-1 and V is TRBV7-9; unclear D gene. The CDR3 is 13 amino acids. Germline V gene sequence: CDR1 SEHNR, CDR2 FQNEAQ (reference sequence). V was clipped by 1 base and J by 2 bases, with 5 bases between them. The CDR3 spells CASSLDRNTEAFF. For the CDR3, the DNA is TGTGCCAGCAGCTTAGACAGAAACACTGAAGCTTTCTTT.

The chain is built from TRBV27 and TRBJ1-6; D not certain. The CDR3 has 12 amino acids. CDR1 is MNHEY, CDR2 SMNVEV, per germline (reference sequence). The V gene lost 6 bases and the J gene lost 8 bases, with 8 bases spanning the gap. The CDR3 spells CASSQQDSPLHF. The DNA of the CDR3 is TGTGCCAGCAGCCAACAAGATTCACCCCTCCACTTT.

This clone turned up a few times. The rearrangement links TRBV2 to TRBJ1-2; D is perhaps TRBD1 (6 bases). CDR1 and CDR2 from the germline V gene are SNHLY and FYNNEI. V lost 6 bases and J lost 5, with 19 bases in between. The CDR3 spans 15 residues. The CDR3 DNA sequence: TGTGCCAGCAGCGACCTTAATGAGGGGGTGTATGGCTACACCTTC. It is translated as CASSDLNEGVYGYTF.

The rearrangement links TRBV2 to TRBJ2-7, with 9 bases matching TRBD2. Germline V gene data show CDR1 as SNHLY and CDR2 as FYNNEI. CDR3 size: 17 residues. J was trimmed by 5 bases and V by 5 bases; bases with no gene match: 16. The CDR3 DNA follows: TGTGCCAGCAGTTTTCGAGCGGGAGGAGTTCTATTTGACGAGCAGTACTTC. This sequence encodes CASSFRAGGVLFDEQYF.

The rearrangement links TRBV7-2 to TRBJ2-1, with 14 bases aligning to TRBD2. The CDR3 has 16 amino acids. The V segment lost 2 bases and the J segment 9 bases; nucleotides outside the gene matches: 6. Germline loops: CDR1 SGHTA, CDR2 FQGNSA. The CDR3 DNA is TGTGCCAGCAGCTTACGACTAGCGGGAGGGCTTGGTGAGCAGTTCTTC. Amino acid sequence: CASSLRLAGGLGEQFF.